The subject of this entry is one TCR beta chain. Its antigen target is currently unknown. Within one base of it there is no much larger clone, and no base qualities were kept. This entry comes from a study of Tregs in tolerant kidney transplant recipients (dated by TCRdb to between 2018 and 2020). Some background on the complete study: TCRbeta sequencing was used in the study to identify donor-specific regulatory T cells before combined kidney and bone marrow transplantation, and the identified cells were then tracked after transplant. In a few healthy controls, several methods of expanding Tregs specific for an allogeneic donor were compared by TCRbeta repertoire sequencing. Beyond this particular receptor, the publication reports: Expanding Tregs with activated donor B cells appeared to identify the most biologically relevant and donor-specific TCRbeta repertoire. Biological reproducibility was not directly assessed, although technical replication error appeared to be minimal. The study was constrained by small patient numbers, and validation of the findings is required in larger populations and under other immunosuppression protocols.

For TCRbeta CDR3 sequencing, genomic DNA from the sorted cells was extracted using the QIAGEN DNeasy Blood and Tissue Kit. Through immunoSEQ, high-throughput TCRbeta CDR3 sequencing was done commercially, including PCR amplification with internal controls and bias correction. Processing in the source paper ran as follows. Unique productive TCRbeta sequences were defined by CDR3 nucleotide sequence where primers matched, otherwise by CDR3 amino acid sequence with Vbeta and Jbeta genes. Sorting error was corrected by removing sequences shared between sorted populations at a frequency ratio of 2:1 or less, and the remaining shared sequences were assigned to the higher population. Sequences were defined as donor-reactive when expanded at least 5-fold in CFSE-low cells versus unstimulated cells and present at a frequency of at least 0.01% in CFSE-low cells. Repertoire divergence was quantified by Jensen-Shannon divergence using the top 100 TCRbeta sequences ranked by frequency. For samples with multiple sequencing runs, sorting error was corrected in each run separately before the runs were combined. The immuneACCESS repertoire file appears here via TCRdb, limited to in-frame rearrangements. These files lack a portion of the clones; in checked studies, under half of the deficit traces to unresolved V genes, and the cause of the others is not known. V and J calls and clone size are those listed in that table; D and trimming were worked out from the DNA. The table for this sample lists tens of thousands of clones; 91% of them were counted only once. Of the sample, about 0.76% is held by the ten largest clones.

The germline V end is reduced by 11 bases and the J end by 4 bases; junction bases left unmatched: 13. The CDR3 holds 14 amino acids from the cysteine to the phenylalanine. Solely the CDR3 DNA is kept, with 42 bases framed from the first base. CDR1 and CDR2 (MNHNS, SASEGT) derive from the germline V gene. Unstimulated Tregs (CD4+CD25+CD127-), CD4+ non-Tregs (CD4+CD25-), CD4 and CD8 cells were FACS-sorted from thawed PBMCs. Prior to Treg sorting, thawed PBMCs were rested overnight at 37 degrees C with approximately 200 IU/ml IL-2. Blood from healthy controls was obtained either as purchased buffy coats or from healthy volunteers. Healthy control blood was processed by Ficoll density gradient to PBMCs and cryopreserved; patient PBMCs were collected before and after transplant.

Rearrangement joined TRBV6-1 to TRBJ1-1, with 7 middle bases fitting TRBD1. Sequencing input: Tregs from blood. This receptor was obtained from a human donor in good health. CDR3 reads: CAANHRGYRTEAFF. The DNA sequence is as follows: TGTGCCGCCAATCACAGGGGCTATCGCACTGAAGCTTTCTTT.